The 8 T cell receptor beta chains presented below share a single source sample, sequenced in a study of T cell responses to AZD1222 COVID-19 vaccine. Profiled with immunoSEQ multiplex PCR; TCRdb holds only in-frame clones, not every one. Seen here are 60,000 to 65,000 clones, 76% observed once, and the top ten hold around 15%. The sequencing here drew on peripheral blood, taken on day 0 of AZD1222 vaccination. These receptors were collected from an adult in good health.

The chain has TRBV11-2 and TRBJ2-7; perhaps TRBD2 as D (5 bases). Trimming took 5 bases from V and 2 from J, leaving 16 bases between them. The CDR3 sequence is 15 residues long. The germline gives CDR1 SGHAT, CDR2 FQNNGV. CDR3 sequence reads: CASSRSGIAAYEQYF. The CDR3 region has the DNA TGTGCCAGCAGCCGGTCCGGGATCGCCGCCTACGAGCAGTACTTC.

The chain employs TRBV7-8 and TRBJ1-2; no clear D. The CDR3 extends over 17 amino acids. V lost 1 base, J lost 0 bases, and 15 bases lay in between. Germline V gene data show CDR1 as SGHVS and CDR2 as FQNEAQ. The CDR3 region is CASSLEHLSTTNYGYTF. In DNA, the CDR3 is TGTGCCAGCAGCTTAGAGCATTTGTCTACCACTAACTATGGCTACACCTTC.

The V and J genes are TRBV24-1 and TRBJ2-7, with D possibly TRBD2 on 5 matching bases. The CDR3 extends over 15 amino acids. V was trimmed by 4 bases and J by 2 bases, leaving 14 bases between them. Germline lookup yields CDR1 KGHDR and CDR2 SFDVKD. Here the CDR3 DNA reads TGTGCCACCAGTGAGCGAGGCGGGCAGACCTACGAGCAGTACTTC. This translates into CATSERGGQTYEQYF.

The chain recombines TRBV19 with TRBJ1-2; D is possibly TRBD1 (5 bases). From germline, CDR1 is LNHDA and CDR2 SQIVND (reference sequence). CDR3 length equals 16 residues. Between the trimmed V and J ends, which lost 3 bases and 1 base, there was a span of 15 bases. The CDR3 DNA reads TGTGCCAGTAGTATGAGCCATCAGGGCATTAACTATGGCTACACCTTC. Translated, it gives CASSMSHQGINYGYTF. The variable domain in full, completed from reference TRBV19 and TRBJ1-2, reads DGGITQSPKYLFRKEGQNVTLSCEQNLNHDAMYWYRQDPGQGLRLIYYSQIVNDFQKGDIAEGYSVSREKKESFPLTVTSAQKNPTAFYLCASSMSHQGINYGYTFGSGTRLTVV.

This chain uses TRBV5-6 with TRBJ1-4; D ambiguous. Trimming left V 6 bases short and J 2 bases short, with 11 bases between. Per the germline V gene, CDR1 is SGHDT and CDR2 is YYEEEE. The CDR3 covers 14 residues. This CDR3 is CASMKTKTNEKLFF. The DNA of the CDR3 is TGTGCCAGCATGAAGACGAAGACTAATGAAAAACTGTTTTTT.

The J gene is TRBJ2-1, the V gene TRBV27; D not certain. V was clipped by 5 bases and J by 3 bases, with 8 bases between them. CDR1 and CDR2 from the germline V gene are MNHEY and SMNVEV (reference sequence). This CDR3 has 13 residues. In nucleotides, the CDR3 is TGTGCCAGCAGTCCCCGGGTCTACAATGAGCAGTTCTTC. This sequence encodes CASSPRVYNEQFF.

The sample holds a few counts of this clone. The chain uses TRBV9 and TRBJ2-5, with a possible D match to TRBD1 (6 bases). The CDR3 contains 15 residues. Germline lookup yields CDR1 SGDLS and CDR2 YYNGEE. The ends were cut back, 4 bases at V and 1 base at J, with 14 bases in the middle. DNA of the CDR3: TGTGCCAGCAGCCCGGGACAAGGGCTCCAAGAGACCCAGTACTTC. Its translation is CASSPGQGLQETQYF.

This rearrangement joins TRBV28 to TRBJ2-2; 7 bases line up with TRBD1. The germline CDR1 and CDR2 sequences are MDHEN and SYDVKM. V shed 10 bases and J 3 bases; nucleotides not matched to a gene: 11. The CDR3 runs to 15 residues. The CDR3 region is CATDPGQFYTGELFF. CDR3 DNA sequence: TGTGCCACCGACCCGGGACAGTTTTACACCGGGGAGCTGTTTTTT.